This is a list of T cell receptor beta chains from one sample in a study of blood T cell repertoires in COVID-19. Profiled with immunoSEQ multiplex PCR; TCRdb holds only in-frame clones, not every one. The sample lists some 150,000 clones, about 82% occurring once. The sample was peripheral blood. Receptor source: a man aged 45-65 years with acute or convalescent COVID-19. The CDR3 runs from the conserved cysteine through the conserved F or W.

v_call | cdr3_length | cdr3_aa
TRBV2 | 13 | CASSAGLRDIQYF
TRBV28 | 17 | CASSSLDRGYSNSPLHF
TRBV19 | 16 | CASSPRQGSGANVLTF
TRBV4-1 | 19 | CASSPLGRTGDGPNTEAFF
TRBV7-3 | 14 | CASSHSQGNTEAFF
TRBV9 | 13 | CASSGGQAGELFF
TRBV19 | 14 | CASRGLAGSYEQYF
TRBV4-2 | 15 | CASSQDDRGRSPLHF
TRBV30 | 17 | CACPDSGTGGKNSPLHF
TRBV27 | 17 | CASSLGTGDLVDQPQHF
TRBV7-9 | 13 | CATFDGPSYEQYF
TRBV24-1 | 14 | CATGSGRRADTQYF
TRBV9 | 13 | CASSRGEEDGYTF
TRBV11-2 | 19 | CASSPRSGQGRSGANVLTF